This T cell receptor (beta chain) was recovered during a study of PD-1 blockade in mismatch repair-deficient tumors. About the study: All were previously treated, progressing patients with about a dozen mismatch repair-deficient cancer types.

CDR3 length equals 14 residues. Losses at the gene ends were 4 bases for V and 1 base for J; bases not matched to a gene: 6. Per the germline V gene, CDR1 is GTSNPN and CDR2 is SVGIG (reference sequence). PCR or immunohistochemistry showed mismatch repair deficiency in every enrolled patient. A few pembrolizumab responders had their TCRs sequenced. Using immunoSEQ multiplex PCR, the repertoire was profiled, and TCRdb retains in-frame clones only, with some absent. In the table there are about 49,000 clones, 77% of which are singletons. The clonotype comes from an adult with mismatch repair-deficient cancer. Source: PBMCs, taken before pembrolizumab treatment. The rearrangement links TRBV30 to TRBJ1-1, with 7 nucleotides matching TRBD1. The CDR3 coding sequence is TGTGCCTGGAACCAGGGACAGAGGAACACTGAAGCTTTCTTT. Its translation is CAWNQGQRNTEAFF.